This T cell receptor beta chain appears in the sequencing data of a study of OX40 agonist ivuxolimab in advanced cancers. Study-level findings and limits: CD8+ T cells averaged more expanded clones than CD4+.

Only in-frame clones appear in the TCRdb table, and some are missing; sequencing was by immunoSEQ multiplex PCR. The sample lists approximately 79,000 clones; around 87% were seen once. Worth noting for this clone: Its antigen is undetermined.

The V and J ends lost 4 bases and 7 bases, in that order; junction bases with no gene match: 7. The CDR3 length is 15 residues. Germline-derived CDR1 and CDR2 are SGHNT and YYREEE (reference sequence). Sample: CD4+ or CD8+ T cells sorted from blood, taken in a trial of the OX40 agonist ivuxolimab. The gene calls are TRBV5-4 and TRBJ2-7, with 14 bases that match TRBD2. This TCR was recovered from an adult with an advanced solid tumor such as melanoma, head and neck, liver or kidney cancer. The CDR3 loop reads CASSTGLAGVGEQYF. The CDR3 DNA reads TGTGCCAGCAGCACGGGACTAGCGGGAGTTGGGGAGCAGTACTTC.